Below are 27 T cell receptor beta chains sequenced from a single sample in a study of post-analysis software for immune sequencing data. The antigens these receptors bind are not known. Notes on the study in general: Controls had lower frequencies than patients of about 5 TRBV segments, which included TRBV5-6, TRBV5-1 and TRBV20-1.

cDNA libraries of TCR beta carried unique molecular identifiers. MiXCR was run by TCRdb on the PCR reads, yielding one entry per CDR3 protein. Of about 770,000 distinct CDR3 sequences listed, about 45% are singletons. The material sequenced was blood. Every receptor here comes from a girl aged 10 to 17 with multiple sclerosis.

The V call is TRBV20-1, the J call TRBJ2-1, with 8 bases matching TRBD2. This CDR3 has 14 residues. V was clipped by 4 bases and J by 4 bases; unmatched bases: 6. Germline V gene sequence: CDR1 DFQATT, CDR2 SNEGSKA (reference sequence). This chain's CDR3 is CSAKLAEKYNEQFF. The CDR3 DNA is TGCAGTGCTAAACTAGCGGAGAAATACAATGAGCAGTTCTTC.

The chain has TRBV7-8 and TRBJ2-1, with 11 bases that match TRBD2. Trimming took 3 bases from V and 5 from J; bases not matched to a gene: 6. Per the germline V gene, CDR1 is SGHVS and CDR2 is FQNEAQ. The CDR3 sequence is 16 residues long. The CDR3 reads CASSLRLAGTNNEQFF. The CDR3 nucleotides read TGTGCCAGCAGCTTGCGACTAGCGGGGACGAACAATGAGCAGTTCTTC.

The V call is TRBV7-9, the J call TRBJ1-1; 9 bases are shared with TRBD1. Germline V CDR1 and CDR2: SEHNR, FQNEAQ (reference sequence). J lost 1 base, V lost 5 bases, and 2 bases had no gene match. The CDR3 extends over 14 amino acids. Written as DNA, the CDR3 is TGTGCCAGCAGCGCGGACAGGGGGAACACTGAAGCTTTCTTT. It codes for CASSADRGNTEAFF.

This rearrangement joins TRBV6-5 to TRBJ2-1, with D unresolved. With 7 bases removed from V and 5 bases from J, the gap between germline ends came to 18 bases. Looked up from germline, CDR1 is MNHEY and CDR2 is SVGAGI. The CDR3 length is 15 residues. This chain's CDR3 is CASTPYRTLHNEQFF. CDR3 nucleotide sequence: TGTGCCAGCACCCCATACCGGACCCTCCACAATGAGCAGTTCTTC.

V usage is TRBV5-1 and J usage is TRBJ2-1; D uncertain. V lost 6 bases and J lost 2, with 15 bases in between. CDR1 is SGHRS and CDR2 is YFSETQ in the germline V gene. This CDR3 is built from 15 residues. CDR3 DNA: TGCGCCAGCACCTTTGCCCGTCCCCCCTACAATGAGCAGTTCTTC. Translation gives CASTFARPPYNEQFF.

CDR3 DNA sequence: TGTGCCAGCAGCTTAGGGGTAGCGGGAGGAGCACGAGAGACCCAGTACTTC. Its translation: CASSLGVAGGARETQYF. The chain links TRBV7-6 to TRBJ2-5; 10 positions match TRBD2. With V trimmed by 1 base and J by 4 bases, 9 bases remained unmatched. This CDR3 contains 17 residues. Germline V gene lookup returns CDR1 SGHVS and CDR2 FNYEAQ.

This chain links TRBV7-9 with TRBJ2-1; tentative D call: TRBD2 (6 bases). Trimming took 1 base from V and 12 from J, leaving 16 bases between them. Germline CDR1 reads SEHNR; CDR2 reads FQNEAQ (reference sequence). This CDR3 region has 14 residues. The CDR3 region is CASSLVGTPPRQFF. The CDR3, as DNA: TGTGCCAGCAGCTTAGTCGGGACTCCCCCAAGGCAGTTCTTC.

The V and J genes are TRBV27 and TRBJ2-3, with 12 bases lining up with TRBD2. The junction had 8 bases not matched to a gene; V was cut back by 0 bases and J by 1 base. The CDR3 is 19 amino acids. CDR1 and CDR2 from the germline V gene are MNHEY and SMNVEV (reference sequence). DNA of the CDR3: TGTGCCAGCAGTTTATCGATCTGGTCTAGCGGGAGGGGCACAGATACGCAGTATTTT. It specifies CASSLSIWSSGRGTDTQYF.

This clonotype was counted a few times. V gene TRBV6-6 combines with J gene TRBJ2-1; 7 positions agree with TRBD2. This CDR3 has 16 residues. The J segment lost 6 bases and the V segment lost 0 bases, leaving 8 bases of the junction unmatched. Germline V gene data show CDR1 as MNHNY and CDR2 as SVGAGI (reference sequence). CDR3 sequence (DNA): TGTGCCAGCAGTTACTCCTCCGGGACTACTCCCAATGAGCAGTTCTTC. This sequence encodes CASSYSSGTTPNEQFF.

The gene calls are TRBV7-2 and TRBJ2-5; 9 bases are a match to TRBD1. Germline values: CDR1 SGHTA, CDR2 FQGNSA. J gave up 5 bases and V 0 bases, and 7 bases lay outside the gene matches. This CDR3 region has 16 residues. Here the CDR3 reads CASSLASGTGIETQYF. The CDR3 DNA reads TGTGCCAGCAGCTTAGCTTCCGGGACAGGGATCGAGACCCAGTACTTC.

The chain recombines TRBV6-1 with TRBJ2-1; 7 nucleotides line up with TRBD1. The trim removed 6 bases at V and 3 bases at J, leaving 5 bases unmatched. Germline V gives CDR1 MNHNS, CDR2 SASEGT. The CDR3 has 14 amino acids. As DNA, the CDR3 is TGTGCCAGCAGACCCGGGACAGTCTACAATGAGCAGTTCTTC. Its translation is CASRPGTVYNEQFF.

The chain couples TRBV19 to TRBJ2-6, with D unresolved. This CDR3 is 13 amino acids long. Trimming removed 10 bases at V and 0 bases at J, with 7 bases between. Germline loops: CDR1 LNHDA, CDR2 SQIVND (reference sequence). The CDR3 DNA follows: TGTGCCACCCAAGACTCTGGGGCCAACGTCCTGACTTTC. The encoded protein is CATQDSGANVLTF. The whole variable domain, remainder taken from reference TRBV19 and TRBJ2-6, is DGGITQSPKYLFRKEGQNVTLSCEQNLNHDAMYWYRQDPGQGLRLIYYSQIVNDFQKGDIAEGYSVSREKKESFPLTVTSAQKNPTAFYLCATQDSGANVLTFGAGSRLTVL.

This clonotype was recorded once. The chain employs TRBV12-3 or TRBV12-4 and TRBJ2-2; 7 nucleotides line up with TRBD2. V lost 3 bases to trimming and J lost 6 bases; unmatched junction nucleotides: 13. There are 17 residues in the CDR3. Here the CDR3 reads CASSFPPGLRVPGELFF. The CDR3 nucleotides are TGTGCCAGCAGTTTTCCACCGGGACTAAGGGTTCCCGGGGAGCTGTTTTTT.

This clonotype was seen a handful of times. This sequence joins TRBV27 and TRBJ2-7; 9 bases map to TRBD2. The length of the CDR3 is 15 residues. Germline V gene sequence: CDR1 MNHEY, CDR2 SMNVEV (reference sequence). Trimming cost V 5 bases and J 2 bases; bases outside gene matches: 7. DNA of the CDR3: TGTGCCAGCAGTCCCCTAGCGGGAACCACCTACGAGCAGTACTTC. This translates into CASSPLAGTTYEQYF.

This clonotype was seen a few times. This chain joins TRBV20-1 and TRBJ2-7, with D uncertain. The germline gives CDR1 DFQATT, CDR2 SNEGSKA (reference sequence). Trimming left V 7 bases short and J 4 bases short, with 11 bases between. CDR3 length equals 11 residues. CDR3 residues: CSVHFLYEQYF. The CDR3 bases are TGCAGTGTCCACTTCCTATACGAGCAGTACTTC.

This chain uses TRBV7-3 with TRBJ2-5; 13 nucleotides match TRBD2. Trimming removed 4 bases from V and 11 bases from J; junction bases left unmatched: 10. Germline assignment: CDR1 SGHTA and CDR2 FQGTGA. This CDR3 has 15 residues. The CDR3 loop is CASSSGLAGLNEQYF. CDR3 bases: TGTGCCAGCAGCTCGGGACTAGCGGGGCTAAATGAGCAGTACTTC.

The rearrangement uses TRBV12-3 or TRBV12-4 and TRBJ2-2, with TRBD1 identical over 9 bases. V gave up 6 bases and J gave up 2 bases; unmatched junction bases: 7. The CDR3 covers 16 residues. The CDR3 sequence: CASSRDRAQNTGELFF. As DNA, the CDR3 is TGTGCCAGCAGCCGGGACAGGGCACAAAACACCGGGGAGCTGTTTTTT.

In nucleotides, the CDR3 is TGTGCCAGCAGCTCCCCGAGGCCAAACTACAATGAGCAGTTCTTC. Translating gives CASSSPRPNYNEQFF. The chain is built from TRBV7-2 and TRBJ2-1; D not resolved. Trimming pared 4 bases from V and 3 bases from J, leaving 13 bases between. CDR3 length equals 15 residues. Per germline, CDR1 SGHTA and CDR2 FQGNSA.

V is TRBV7-2 and J is TRBJ2-7; 9 bases align to TRBD1. The CDR3 runs 18 residues. Germline V lookup: CDR1 SGHTA, CDR2 FQGNSA. V gave up 1 base and J gave up 5 bases; unmatched junction bases: 15. CDR3 nucleotide sequence: TGTGCCAGCAGCTTAGACGGCAGTCTGGGACAGGGTAAAAACGAGCAGTACTTC. Encoded protein: CASSLDGSLGQGKNEQYF.

The V and J genes are TRBV11-3 and TRBJ2-1; 9 nucleotides line up with TRBD1. This CDR3 is built from 19 residues. Germline V gene sequence: CDR1 SGHNT, CDR2 YENEEA. Losses at the gene ends were 0 bases for V and 6 bases for J; bases not matched to a gene: 15. The CDR3 region is CASSLEWGLTGTGPNEQFF. DNA for the CDR3: TGTGCCAGCAGCTTAGAGTGGGGGTTAACCGGGACAGGGCCCAATGAGCAGTTCTTC.

The CDR3 sequence: CASSKQGFSYNEQFF. The CDR3 DNA reads as TGTGCCAGCTCAAAACAGGGGTTCTCCTACAATGAGCAGTTCTTC. This chain links TRBV28 with TRBJ2-1, with 7 bases lining up with TRBD1. The CDR3 is 15 amino acids. CDR1 is MDHEN, CDR2 SYDVKM, per germline. J was trimmed by 0 bases and V by 8 bases; bases with no gene match: 7. Together with reference TRBV28 and TRBJ2-1, the CDR3 gives the full variable domain: DVKVTQSSRYLVKRTGEKVFLECVQDMDHENMFWYRQDPGLGLRLIYFSYDVKMKEKGDIPEGYSVSREKKERFSLILESASTNQTSMYLCASSKQGFSYNEQFFGPGTRLTVL.

V is TRBV6-5 and J is TRBJ2-1; possibly TRBD1 for D (6 bases). The V and J ends lost 3 bases and 7 bases respectively, with 10 bases between them. The CDR3 has 13 residues. Germline V gene data show CDR1 as MNHEY and CDR2 as SVGAGI. DNA of the CDR3: TGTGCCAGCAGTTATTCCACAGGGAATGAGCAGTTCTTC. The encoded protein is CASSYSTGNEQFF.

The chain carries TRBV29-1 and TRBJ2-5, with 14 nucleotides matching TRBD2. The end of the DNA aligns better with TRBJ2-7, so the J call may be wrong. CDR1 is SQVTM and CDR2 is ANQGSEA in the germline V gene. This CDR3 has 16 residues. The CDR3 sequence: CSVEWGLAGAAYEQYF. In DNA form, the CDR3 reads TGCAGCGTTGAATGGGGACTAGCGGGAGCCGCCTACGAGCAGTACTTC.

The chain has TRBV5-5 and TRBJ2-7, with 8 positions matching TRBD1. Germline CDR1 reads SGHKS; CDR2 reads YYEKEE (reference sequence). The V gene end was trimmed by 3 bases and the J gene end by 6 bases; junction bases not matched to a gene: 2. This CDR3 is built from 12 residues. CDR3 amino acids: CASSWTGSEQYF. CDR3 DNA: TGTGCCAGCAGCTGGACAGGGTCCGAGCAGTACTTC.

CDR3 sequence: CASSELGTSGTKKEYF. CDR3 DNA: TGTGCCAGCAGTGAACTTGGGACTAGCGGGACCAAGAAGGAGTACTTC. The V gene is TRBV2, the J gene TRBJ2-4; TRBD2 matches at 13 bases. J lost 14 bases, V lost 2 bases, and 12 bases had no gene match. The germline CDR1 and CDR2 sequences are SNHLY and FYNNEI. This CDR3 is 16 amino acids long.

This clonotype has more than one count but fewer than ten. The CDR3 spells CASSLAVIDEQYF. CDR3 DNA sequence: TGTGCCAGCAGCTTAGCGGTGATCGACGAGCAGTACTTC. The chain couples TRBV7-2 to TRBJ2-5; the D is unclear. TRBJ2-7 explains the end of the DNA better; the J call may be wrong. The CDR3 runs to 13 residues. CDR1 SGHTA and CDR2 FQGNSA come from the germline V gene.

The gene calls are TRBV9 and TRBJ1-4; weak D call: TRBD1 (5 bases). The germline CDR1 and CDR2 sequences are SGDLS and YYNGEE. Trimming took 5 bases from V and 4 from J, leaving 12 bases between them. The CDR3 covers 14 residues. The CDR3: CASSQAGGNEKLFF. In DNA, the CDR3 is TGTGCCAGCAGTCAGGCCGGGGGTAATGAAAAACTGTTTTTT.